This T cell receptor (beta chain) was recovered during a study of T cell changes during pregnancy in multiple sclerosis (dated by TCRdb to the late 2010s). Background for the entire study: The study looked at changes in the T cell repertoire across pregnancy in women with multiple sclerosis.

As concerns this clone: Its target antigen remains unknown. Base qualities are not at hand, and no much larger clone is one base apart.

The method was the immunoSEQ multiplex PCR assay. The clones in this table, taken by TCRdb from immuneACCESS, are in-frame only. Not every clone is retained; where verified, under half of the shortfall comes from an unresolved V gene, and the cause of the rest is unknown. This sample gives 20,000 to 25,000 clones in total; about 90% of them show up just once. The leading ten clones occupy roughly 8% of the sample. Via the germline V gene, CDR1 is MGHRA and CDR2 YSYEKL. The junction carries 11 bases between V and J, which are trimmed by 1 base and 7 bases respectively. The CDR3 runs 14 residues from the cysteine to the phenylalanine. The retained sequence is limited to the CDR3, 42 bases, with the frame set at the first base.

This sequence uses TRBV4-1 and TRBJ2-1; the D gene lacks a confident call. The sequencing here drew on CD8+ T cells from peripheral blood mononuclear cells, taken after pregnancy. The clonotype originates from a female donor with multiple sclerosis, enrolled in a pregnancy study. The bases are TGCGCCAGCAGCCAAGCCACAAGTGGTAATGAGCAGTTCTTC. This encodes CASSQATSGNEQFF.